This TCR beta chain was captured by sequencing in a study of cytomegalovirus exposure and HLA in healthy donors. Study conclusions and caveats: Later analysis identified several of the most significant clusters that appeared linked to common viral pathogens. Per published reports, the classifier diagnosed cytomegalovirus status with high specificity and sensitivity. The study labeled fewer than 200 TCR beta chains cytomegalovirus-associated.

The V and J ends lost 2 bases and 1 base respectively, with 12 bases between them. The CDR3 runs to 15 residues. Germline CDR1 reads MDHEN; CDR2 reads SYDVKM. Points on this clone: The antigen is unknown.

PCR primers comprised 60 Vbeta and 13 Jbeta primers. Sequencing was performed with immunoSEQ multiplex PCR; in TCRdb, only in-frame clones are kept and a portion is missing. The table shows under 200,000 clones, with more than 70% occurring only once. Sequenced material: PBMCs. The chain uses TRBV28 and TRBJ2-7; D possibly corresponds to TRBD2 (6 bases). The TCR sequence derives from a woman in her forties or fifties in good health and CMV-seropositive. CDR3 region: CASSLIGGASYEQYF. CDR3 nucleotide sequence: TGTGCCAGCAGTTTAATCGGGGGTGCGTCCTACGAGCAGTACTTC.